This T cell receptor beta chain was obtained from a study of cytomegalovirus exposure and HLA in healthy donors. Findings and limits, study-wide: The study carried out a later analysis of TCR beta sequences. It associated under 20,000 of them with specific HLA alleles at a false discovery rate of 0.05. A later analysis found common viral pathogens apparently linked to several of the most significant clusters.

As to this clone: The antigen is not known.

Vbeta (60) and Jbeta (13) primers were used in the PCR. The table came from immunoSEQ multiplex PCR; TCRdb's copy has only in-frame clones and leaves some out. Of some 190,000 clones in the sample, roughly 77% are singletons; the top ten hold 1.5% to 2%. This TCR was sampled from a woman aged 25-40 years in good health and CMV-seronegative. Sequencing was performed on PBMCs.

For the CDR3, the DNA is TGTGCCAGCAGCGTAGCATCAGGGGGACAGTCGAGCGGCTACACCTTC. It specifies CASSVASGGQSSGYTF. The rearrangement joins TRBV9 to TRBJ1-2; TRBD1 matches at 7 bases. This CDR3 is 16 amino acids long. Per germline, CDR1 SGDLS and CDR2 YYNGEE. Trimming cost V 0 bases and J 8 bases; bases outside gene matches: 13. The whole variable domain, filled in from reference TRBV9 and TRBJ1-2, reads DSGVTQTPKHLITATGQRVTLRCSPRSGDLSVYWYQQSLDQGLQFLIQYYNGEERAKGNILERFSAQQFPDLHSELNLSSLELGDSALYFCASSVASGGQSSGYTFGSGTRLTVV.